This TCR beta chain appears in the sequencing data of a study of beta chain features in type 1 diabetes. At the level of the study: Healthy donors resembled patients in age, gender and cell yields. Investigators examined 107,917,701 sorted cells across all samples. Study observations and caveats: Shorter templates might be favored by PCR, and equally so in patients and in controls. Sampled from patients, naive, central memory and Treg TCRB repertoires appeared more similar than those sampled from healthy donors.

Trimming shortened V by 0 bases and J by 2 bases, and 11 bases separated the two germline ends. Germline V gene data show CDR1 as SGHDN and CDR2 as FVKESK. The CDR3 runs to 15 residues. Every isolated RNA sample was fully reverse transcribed, so sequencing captured expressed TCRB transcripts. TCRdb's table, derived via immunoSEQ multiplex PCR, lists solely in-frame clones and lacks some. This sample has under 250,000 clones, with 9.5% to 13% found just once. On this clone itself: Antigen specificity is unknown.

This sequence originates from a man between 18 and 35 years old in good health. The rearrangement joins TRBV14 to TRBJ2-7; D uncertain. What was sequenced was central memory CD4+ T cells from blood. CDR3 protein: CASSQDHGPTYEQYF. In DNA, the CDR3 is TGTGCCAGCAGCCAAGATCACGGACCCACCTACGAGCAGTACTTC.